The clone carrying this T cell receptor beta chain turned up a few times. The CDR3 sequence is 12 residues long. V lost 8 bases to trimming and J lost 2 bases, with 7 bases between them. Germline CDR1 reads MDHEN; CDR2 reads SYDVKM. Assay used: immunoSEQ multiplex PCR; TCRdb lists only in-frame clones, some missing. The table lists 130,000 or so clones, roughly four fifths of them singletons. This sample stems from a study of blood T cell repertoires in COVID-19. The sequencing input was peripheral blood. This sequence was found in a human donor in a cohort sampled during active COVID-19. The chain has TRBV28 and TRBJ2-1; D is ambiguous. The CDR3 DNA reads TGTGCCAGCTACACACCCTACAATGAGCAGTTCTTC. The encoded protein is CASYTPYNEQFF.